The clone carrying this T cell receptor (beta chain) was seen at least ten times. Its specificity is not known. The sample belongs to a study of post-analysis software for immune sequencing data. Study as a whole: Relapsing-remitting, secondary progressive and progressive-relapsing multiple sclerosis courses were included.

Presence of unique molecular identifiers characterized the TCR beta cDNA libraries. One entry per CDR3 protein results from TCRdb running MiXCR on the PCR reads. The sample records over 150,000 distinct CDR3 sequences, around 30% being singletons. V dropped 1 base and J dropped 7; count of bases not matched to a gene: 30. The germline gives CDR1 SQVTM, CDR2 ANQGSEA. This CDR3 comprises 21 residues. Whole-study findings and limits: By F measure, strong co-clustering occurred among samples prepared in the same batch. In patients, TRBV5-6, TRBV5-1 and TRBV20-1 belonged to roughly five TRBV segments found more frequently than in controls.

The TCR originated in a girl aged 5 to 17 with multiple sclerosis. The chain employs TRBV29-1 and TRBJ2-7; 8 bases line up with TRBD1. The sequenced material came from blood. The CDR3 loop reads CSVEGGKTGTGFLARPGEQYF. CDR3 bases: TGCAGCGTTGAAGGGGGAAAGACCGGGACAGGATTCCTAGCGCGACCGGGGGAGCAGTACTTC.